This T cell receptor beta chain is from a study of blood T cell repertoires in COVID-19. The germline CDR1 and CDR2 sequences are SGDLS and YYNGEE. The V segment lost 3 bases and the J segment 4 bases; nucleotides outside the gene matches: 10. The CDR3 runs 16 residues. Sequencing used immunoSEQ multiplex PCR; TCRdb keeps in-frame clones, though not all of them. The sample has under 300,000 clones; 87% are singletons. The clonotype originates from a man aged 60 to 75 who had recovered from COVID-19. The V and J genes are TRBV9 and TRBJ2-3; 8 bases agree with TRBD2. Sequenced: peripheral blood. The CDR3 bases are TGTGCCAGCAGCGGCATTAACGGGGGGGCCTCAGATACGCAGTATTTT. Translation gives CASSGINGGASDTQYF.